A selection of T cell receptor beta chains follows, all from one sample in a study of vaccination and CD4 T cells after COVID-19. TCRdb reanalysed the PCR reads using MiXCR and keeps one entry per CDR3 protein. This repertoire shows 25,000 to 30,000 distinct CDR3 sequences, approximately 41% found once; its top ten account for approximately 5.3%. These receptors are not linked to any known antigen. The sample in question was CD4+ T cells from blood, cultured in vitro, obtained about 7 months after SARS-CoV-2 vaccination. The receptors here all came from a human donor who had recovered from COVID-19. Both conserved end residues are part of each CDR3. D genes are given only for firm matches. Size is stated for part of the rows, as once, few or many counts, or as a class when the clone is expanded.

D	V	J	size	CDR3	DNA
TRBD2	TRBV7-2	TRBJ2-1	NA	CASSLTLADLHNEQFF	TGTGCCAGCAGCTTAACCCTAGCGGATCTCCACAATGAGCAGTTCTTC
TRBD2	TRBV6-1	TRBJ2-1	NA	CASRLLAGGLNEQFF	TGTGCCAGCAGACTACTAGCGGGAGGGTTGAATGAGCAGTTCTTC
NA	TRBV12-3/TRBV12-4	TRBJ2-5	NA	CASSLLEQETQYF	TGTGCCAGCTCCCTTCTGGAACAAGAGACCCAGTACTTC
NA	TRBV7-9	TRBJ2-1	few	CASSLRLSSYNEQFF	TGTGCCAGCAGCTTGCGTCTAAGCTCCTACAATGAGCAGTTCTTC
NA	TRBV20-1	TRBJ2-7	NA	CSASNPGLFSYEQYF	TGCAGTGCTAGTAATCCGGGACTTTTTTCCTACGAGCAGTACTTC
TRBD2	TRBV25-1	TRBJ2-5	NA	CASSPGTSWQETQYF	TGTGCCAGCTCGCCTGGGACTAGCTGGCAAGAGACCCAGTACTTC
TRBD1	TRBV6-1	TRBJ2-3	NA	CASSPTGGTDTQYF	TGTGCCAGCAGCCCAACAGGGGGTACAGATACGCAGTATTTT
TRBD1	TRBV7-9	TRBJ2-1	large	CASSLGQVYNEQFF	TGTGCCAGCAGCTTGGGACAGGTTTACAATGAGCAGTTCTTC
TRBD1	TRBV10-3	TRBJ1-5	NA	CAISEIEGAHQPQHF	TGTGCCATCAGTGAAATTGAGGGGGCCCATCAGCCCCAGCATTTT
NA	TRBV6-5	TRBJ1-1	few	CASSLLDTTEAFF	TGTGCCAGCAGCTTACTCGACACGACTGAAGCTTTCTTT
NA	TRBV20-1	TRBJ2-7	few	CSATNLMDEQYF	TGCAGTGCTACCAACCTTATGGACGAGCAGTACTTC
TRBD2	TRBV10-3	TRBJ2-1	few	CAISRIAGENEQFF	TGTGCCATCAGCCGTATAGCGGGAGAGAATGAGCAGTTCTTC
TRBD1	TRBV28	TRBJ1-1	few	CASTVSGQGEAFF	TGTGCCAGCACCGTCTCCGGACAGGGCGAAGCTTTCTTT
NA	TRBV20-1	TRBJ1-2	NA	CSADTPTVNYGYTF	TGCAGTGCTGACACTCCGACAGTAAACTATGGCTACACCTTC
TRBD1	TRBV7-2	TRBJ2-7	few	CASSTRTGGEYEQYF	TGTGCCAGCAGCACCCGGACAGGGGGCGAGTACGAGCAGTACTTC
NA	TRBV2	TRBJ1-6	NA	CASSGSSYNSPLHF	TGTGCCAGCAGTGGCAGCTCCTATAATTCACCCCTCCACTTT
NA	TRBV6-1	TRBJ1-5	NA	CASSVRRGGNQPQHF	TGTGCCAGCAGCGTTCGCAGGGGAGGCAATCAGCCCCAGCATTTT
NA	TRBV27	TRBJ2-7	NA	CASRRLDSTYEQYF	TGTGCCAGCAGACGATTGGACTCGACCTACGAGCAGTACTTC
TRBD2	TRBV20-1	TRBJ2-7	NA	CGARTPLAEQYEQYF	TGCGGTGCTAGAACCCCCCTAGCGGAGCAGTACGAGCAGTACTTC
TRBD1	TRBV20-1	TRBJ2-7	few	CSARTGASHYEQYF	TGCAGTGCGCGGACAGGGGCGTCCCACTACGAGCAGTACTTC
TRBD1	TRBV20-1	TRBJ2-5	few	CSARAVLQGTPETQYF	TGCAGTGCTAGGGCTGTATTACAGGGGACCCCCGAGACCCAGTACTTC
NA	TRBV10-3	TRBJ2-2	NA	CAISVRTTNTGELFF	TGTGCCATCAGTGTTAGGACAACGAACACCGGGGAGCTGTTTTTT
TRBD1	TRBV10-2	TRBJ1-1	NA	CASRQQGAVTEAFF	TGCGCCAGCAGACAACAGGGGGCGGTTACTGAAGCTTTCTTT
NA	TRBV6-2/TRBV6-3	TRBJ2-7	few	CASTQDLYHEQYF	TGTGCCAGCACCCAGGACCTTTATCACGAGCAGTACTTC
NA	TRBV20-1	TRBJ1-3	NA	CSAREEPKRTIYF	TGCAGTGCTAGAGAGGAACCGAAGAGGACCATATATTTT
TRBD1	TRBV20-1	TRBJ1-2	NA	CSAHGQGFYGYTF	TGCAGTGCCCATGGACAGGGCTTCTATGGCTACACCTTC
NA	TRBV21-1	TRBJ2-7	once	CASSNSSRTRPRREQYF	TGTGCCAGCAGCAATTCTTCCCGTACTAGACCGCGACGGGAGCAGTACTTC
NA	TRBV30	TRBJ2-5	NA	CAWSAGGGWETQYF	TGTGCCTGGAGTGCCGGAGGGGGATGGGAGACCCAGTACTTC
NA	TRBV20-1	TRBJ2-2	NA	CSGGRNTGELFF	TGCAGTGGGGGGCGGAACACCGGGGAGCTGTTTTTT
TRBD2	TRBV5-4	TRBJ2-7	NA	CASSSGSSYEQYF	TGTGCCAGCAGCAGCGGGAGCTCCTACGAGCAGTACTTC
NA	TRBV12-3/TRBV12-4	TRBJ2-5	NA	CASSMGGQETQYF	TGTGCCAGCAGTATGGGGGGTCAAGAGACCCAGTACTTC
NA	TRBV7-9	TRBJ2-1	few	CASSLDRYNEQFF	TGTGCCAGCAGCTTAGATCGGTACAATGAGCAGTTCTTC
NA	TRBV27	TRBJ2-7	NA	CASRDARNRAEQYF	TGTGCCAGCAGGGATGCAAGAAACAGGGCCGAGCAGTACTTC
NA	TRBV6-2/TRBV6-3	TRBJ2-1	NA	CASGPSEYNEQFF	TGTGCCAGCGGGCCTAGCGAGTACAATGAGCAGTTCTTC
NA	TRBV15	TRBJ2-3	NA	CATSRSYTDTQYF	TGTGCCACCAGCAGATCATACACAGATACGCAGTATTTT
NA	TRBV6-4	TRBJ1-1	NA	CASSLLAGPGYMNTEAFF	TGTGCCAGCAGTTTATTAGCGGGACCGGGGTACATGAACACTGAAGCTTTCTTT
NA	TRBV7-2	TRBJ1-1	NA	CASSSSYTEAFF	TGTGCCAGCAGCTCCAGTTACACTGAAGCTTTCTTT
NA	TRBV7-9	TRBJ2-2	NA	CASSSGLPNTGELFF	TGTGCCAGCAGCTCGGGACTGCCAAACACCGGGGAGCTGTTTTTT
NA	TRBV15	TRBJ2-5	NA	CATSRIAGVLVTQYF	TGTGCCACCAGCAGGATCGCCGGGGTTTTAGTGACCCAGTACTTC
TRBD2	TRBV6-6	TRBJ2-1	NA	CAIRTSGSAYNEQFF	TGTGCCATCAGGACTAGCGGGAGCGCCTACAATGAGCAGTTCTTC
TRBD2	TRBV6-1	TRBJ2-5	NA	CASSSLSGRASETQYF	TGTGCCAGCAGCTCCTTAAGCGGGAGGGCCAGTGAGACCCAGTACTTC
NA	TRBV4-2	TRBJ2-5	NA	CASRPGVLLYQETQYF	TGTGCCAGCCGACCAGGGGTCCTCCTCTACCAAGAGACCCAGTACTTC
NA	TRBV7-2	TRBJ2-1	NA	CASSLAASSYNEQFF	TGTGCCAGCAGCTTAGCGGCGAGCTCCTACAATGAGCAGTTCTTC